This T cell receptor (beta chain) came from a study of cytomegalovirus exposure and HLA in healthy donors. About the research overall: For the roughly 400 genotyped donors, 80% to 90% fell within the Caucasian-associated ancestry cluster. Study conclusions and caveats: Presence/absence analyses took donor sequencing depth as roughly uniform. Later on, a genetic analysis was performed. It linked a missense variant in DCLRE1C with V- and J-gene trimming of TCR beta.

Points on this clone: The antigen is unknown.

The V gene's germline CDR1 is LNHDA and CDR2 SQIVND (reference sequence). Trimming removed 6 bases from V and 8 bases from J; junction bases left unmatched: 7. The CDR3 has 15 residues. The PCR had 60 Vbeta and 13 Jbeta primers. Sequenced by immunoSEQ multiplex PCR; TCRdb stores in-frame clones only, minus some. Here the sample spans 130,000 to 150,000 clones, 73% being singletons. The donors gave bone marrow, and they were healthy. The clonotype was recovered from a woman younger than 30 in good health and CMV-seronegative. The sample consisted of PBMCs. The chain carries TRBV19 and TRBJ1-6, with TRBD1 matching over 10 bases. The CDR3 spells CASRDRGRRHSPLHF. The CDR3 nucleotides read TGTGCCAGTAGAGACAGGGGGCGAAGGCATTCACCCCTCCACTTT.